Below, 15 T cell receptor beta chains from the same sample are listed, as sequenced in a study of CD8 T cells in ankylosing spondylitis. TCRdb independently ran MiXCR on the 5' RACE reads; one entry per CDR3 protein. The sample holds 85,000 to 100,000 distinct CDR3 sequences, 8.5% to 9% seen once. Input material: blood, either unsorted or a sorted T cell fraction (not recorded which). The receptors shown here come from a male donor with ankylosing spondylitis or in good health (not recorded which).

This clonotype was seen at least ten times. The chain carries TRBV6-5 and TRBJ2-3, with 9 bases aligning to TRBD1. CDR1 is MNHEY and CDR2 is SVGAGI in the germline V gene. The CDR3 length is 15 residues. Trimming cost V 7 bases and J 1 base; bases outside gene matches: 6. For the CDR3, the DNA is TGTGCCAGCATTAGACAGGGGGATCGCACAGATACGCAGTATTTT. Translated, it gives CASIRQGDRTDTQYF.

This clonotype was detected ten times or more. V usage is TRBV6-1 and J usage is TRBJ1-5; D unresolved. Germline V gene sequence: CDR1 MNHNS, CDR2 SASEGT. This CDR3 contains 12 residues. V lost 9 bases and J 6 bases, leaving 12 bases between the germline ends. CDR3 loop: CASQLQGQPQHF. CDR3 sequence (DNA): TGTGCCAGTCAGTTGCAAGGTCAGCCCCAGCATTTT.

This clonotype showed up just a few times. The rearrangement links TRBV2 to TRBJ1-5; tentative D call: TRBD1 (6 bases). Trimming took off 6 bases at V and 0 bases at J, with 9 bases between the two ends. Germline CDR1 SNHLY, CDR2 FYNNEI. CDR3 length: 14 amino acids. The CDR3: CASRQGDSNQPQHF. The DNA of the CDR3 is TGTGCCAGCAGACAGGGTGATAGCAATCAGCCCCAGCATTTT.

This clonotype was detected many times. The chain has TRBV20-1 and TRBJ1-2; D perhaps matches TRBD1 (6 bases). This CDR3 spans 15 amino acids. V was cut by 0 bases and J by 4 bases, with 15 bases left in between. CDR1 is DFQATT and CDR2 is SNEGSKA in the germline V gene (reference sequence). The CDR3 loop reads CSARESGRGAYGYTF. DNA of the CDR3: TGCAGTGCTAGAGAATCGGGCAGGGGCGCCTATGGCTACACCTTC.

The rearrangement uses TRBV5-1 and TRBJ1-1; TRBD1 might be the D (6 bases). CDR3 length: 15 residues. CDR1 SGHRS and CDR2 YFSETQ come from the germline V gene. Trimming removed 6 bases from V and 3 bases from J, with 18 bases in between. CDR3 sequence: CASKRPTPGDTEAFF. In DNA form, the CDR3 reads TGCGCCAGCAAAAGGCCCACCCCAGGGGACACTGAAGCTTTCTTT.

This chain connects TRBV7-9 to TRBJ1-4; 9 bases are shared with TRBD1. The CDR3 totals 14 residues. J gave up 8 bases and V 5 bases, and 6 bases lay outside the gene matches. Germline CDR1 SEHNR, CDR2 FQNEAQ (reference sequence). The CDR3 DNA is TGTGCCAGCAGCAGCCGGGACAGGGCGGAAAAACTGTTTTTT. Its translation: CASSSRDRAEKLFF.

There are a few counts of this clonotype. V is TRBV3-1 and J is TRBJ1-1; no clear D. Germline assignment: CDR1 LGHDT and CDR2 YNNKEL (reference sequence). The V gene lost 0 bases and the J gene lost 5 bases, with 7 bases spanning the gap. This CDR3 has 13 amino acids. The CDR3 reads CASSQEYGTEAFF. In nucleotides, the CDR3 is TGTGCCAGCAGCCAAGAGTACGGTACTGAAGCTTTCTTT.

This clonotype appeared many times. CDR3 DNA sequence: TGCGCCAGCAGCCCCGGATACTACGAGCAGTACTTC. It specifies CASSPGYYEQYF. This chain connects TRBV5-1 to TRBJ2-7; no definite D call. Deletions cut 4 bases from V and 3 bases from J, with 8 bases between. This CDR3 spans 12 amino acids. Germline V gives CDR1 SGHRS, CDR2 YFSETQ. Drawing the rest from reference TRBV5-1 and TRBJ2-7, the complete variable domain is KAGVTQTPRYLIKTRGQQVTLSCSPISGHRSVSWYQQTPGQGLQFLFEYFSETQRNKGNFPGRFSGRQFSNSRSEMNVSTLELGDSALYLCASSPGYYEQYFGPGTRLTVT.

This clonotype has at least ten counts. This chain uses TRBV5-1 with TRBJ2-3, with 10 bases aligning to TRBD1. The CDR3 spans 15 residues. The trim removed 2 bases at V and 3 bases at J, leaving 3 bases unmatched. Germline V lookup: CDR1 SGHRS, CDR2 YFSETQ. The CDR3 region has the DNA TGCGCCAGCAGCTTCGGGACAGGGGTTACAGATACGCAGTATTTT. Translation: CASSFGTGVTDTQYF. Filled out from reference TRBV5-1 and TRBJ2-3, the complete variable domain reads KAGVTQTPRYLIKTRGQQVTLSCSPISGHRSVSWYQQTPGQGLQFLFEYFSETQRNKGNFPGRFSGRQFSNSRSEMNVSTLELGDSALYLCASSFGTGVTDTQYFGPGTRLTVL.

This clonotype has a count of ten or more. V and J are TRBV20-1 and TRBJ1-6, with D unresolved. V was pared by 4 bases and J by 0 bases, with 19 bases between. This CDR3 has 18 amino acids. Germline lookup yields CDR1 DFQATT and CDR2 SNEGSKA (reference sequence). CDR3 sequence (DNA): TGCAGTGCTACGGGATTCCTCCACCGGAGCTCCTATAATTCACCCCTCCACTTT. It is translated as CSATGFLHRSSYNSPLHF.

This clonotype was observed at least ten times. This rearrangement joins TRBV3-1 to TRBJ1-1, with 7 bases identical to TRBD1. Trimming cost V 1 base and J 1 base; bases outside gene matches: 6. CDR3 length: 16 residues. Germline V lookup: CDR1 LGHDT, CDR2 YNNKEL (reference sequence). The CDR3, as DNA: TGTGCCAGCAGCCAAGCCCACAGGGGTGGGAACACTGAAGCTTTCTTT. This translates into CASSQAHRGGNTEAFF. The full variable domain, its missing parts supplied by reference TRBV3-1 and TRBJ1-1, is DTAVSQTPKYLVTQMGNDKSIKCEQNLGHDTMYWYKQDSKKFLKIMFSYNNKELIINETVPNRFSPKSPDKAHLNLHINSLELGDSAVYFCASSQAHRGGNTEAFFGQGTRLTVV.

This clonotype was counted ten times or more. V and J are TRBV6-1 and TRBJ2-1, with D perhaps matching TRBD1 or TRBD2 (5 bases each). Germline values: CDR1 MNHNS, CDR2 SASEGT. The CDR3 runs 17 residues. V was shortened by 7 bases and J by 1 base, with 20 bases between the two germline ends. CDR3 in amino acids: CASNAINRDGSYNEQFF. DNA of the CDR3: TGTGCCAGCAACGCAATTAACCGGGACGGATCCTACAATGAGCAGTTCTTC.

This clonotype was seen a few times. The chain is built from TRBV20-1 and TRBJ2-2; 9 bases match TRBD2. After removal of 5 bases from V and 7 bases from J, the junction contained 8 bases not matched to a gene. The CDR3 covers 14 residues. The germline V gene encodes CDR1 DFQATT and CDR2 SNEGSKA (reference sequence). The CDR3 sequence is CSAVAGGQGGELFF. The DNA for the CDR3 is TGCAGTGCTGTCGCGGGGGGGCAGGGCGGGGAGCTGTTTTTT.

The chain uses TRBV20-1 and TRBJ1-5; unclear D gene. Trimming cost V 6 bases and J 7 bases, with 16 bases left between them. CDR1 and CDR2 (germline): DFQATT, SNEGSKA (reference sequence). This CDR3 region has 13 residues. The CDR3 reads CSAPRGSNQPQHF. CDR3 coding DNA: TGCAGTGCCCCCCGCGGGTCCAACCAGCCCCAGCATTTT.

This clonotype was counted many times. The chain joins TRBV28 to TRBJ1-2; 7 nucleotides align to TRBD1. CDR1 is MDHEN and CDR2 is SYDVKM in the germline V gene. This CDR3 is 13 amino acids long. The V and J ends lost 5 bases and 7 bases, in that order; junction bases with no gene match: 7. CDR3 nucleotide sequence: TGTGCCAGCAGTCCCGGGACAGCCCTTGGCTACACCTTC. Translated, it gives CASSPGTALGYTF.